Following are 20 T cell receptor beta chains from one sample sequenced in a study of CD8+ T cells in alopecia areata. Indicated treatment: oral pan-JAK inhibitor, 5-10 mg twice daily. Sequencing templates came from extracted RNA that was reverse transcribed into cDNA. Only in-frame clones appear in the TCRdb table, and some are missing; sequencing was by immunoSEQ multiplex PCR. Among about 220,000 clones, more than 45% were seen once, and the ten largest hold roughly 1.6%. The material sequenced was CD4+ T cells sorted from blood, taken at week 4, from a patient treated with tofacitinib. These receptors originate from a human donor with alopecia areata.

The CDR3 region has the DNA TGTGCCAGCAGCTTGTTTGTCAGGGGGACGAACACCGGGGAGCTGTTTTTT. It is translated as CASSLFVRGTNTGELFF. The V and J genes are TRBV5-6 and TRBJ2-2; 7 nucleotides line up with TRBD1. CDR3 length equals 17 residues. With 1 base clipped from V and 0 bases from J, the junction kept 6 bases outside the gene matches. Per the germline V gene, CDR1 is SGHDT and CDR2 is YYEEEE.

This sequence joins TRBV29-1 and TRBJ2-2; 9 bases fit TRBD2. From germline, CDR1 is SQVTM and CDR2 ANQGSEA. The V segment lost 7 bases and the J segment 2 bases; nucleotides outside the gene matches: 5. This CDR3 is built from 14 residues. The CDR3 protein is CSAGTSLNTGELFF. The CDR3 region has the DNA TGCAGCGCCGGGACTAGCCTCAACACCGGGGAGCTGTTTTTT.

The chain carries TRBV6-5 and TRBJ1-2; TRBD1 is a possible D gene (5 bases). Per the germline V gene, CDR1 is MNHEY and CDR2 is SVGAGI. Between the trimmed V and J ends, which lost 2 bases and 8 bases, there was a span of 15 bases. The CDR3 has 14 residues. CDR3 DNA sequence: TGTGCCAGCAGTTACCAGGGCCCATTTGGGGGCTACACCTTC. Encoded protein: CASSYQGPFGGYTF.

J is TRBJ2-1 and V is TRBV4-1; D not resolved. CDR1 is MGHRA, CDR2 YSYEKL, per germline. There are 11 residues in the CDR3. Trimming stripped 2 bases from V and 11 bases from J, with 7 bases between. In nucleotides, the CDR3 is TGCGCCAGCAGCCAAAGAGAAAAGCAGTTCTTC. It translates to CASSQREKQFF.

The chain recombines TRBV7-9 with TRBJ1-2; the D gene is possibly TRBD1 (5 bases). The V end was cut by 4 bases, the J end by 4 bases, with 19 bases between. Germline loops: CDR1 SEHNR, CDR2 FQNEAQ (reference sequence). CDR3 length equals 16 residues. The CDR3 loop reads CASSSLGLGDSYGYTF. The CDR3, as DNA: TGTGCCAGCAGCTCGTTAGGATTGGGGGATAGCTATGGCTACACCTTC.

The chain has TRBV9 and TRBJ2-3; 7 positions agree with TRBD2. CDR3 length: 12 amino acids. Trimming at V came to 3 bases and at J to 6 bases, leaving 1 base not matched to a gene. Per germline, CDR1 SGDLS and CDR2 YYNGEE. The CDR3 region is CASSGEGDTQYF. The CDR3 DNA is TGTGCCAGCAGCGGGGAGGGGGATACGCAGTATTTT.

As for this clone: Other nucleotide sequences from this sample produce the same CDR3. The CDR3 spells CAWSVLAEAFF. The CDR3 region has the DNA TGTGCCTGGAGTGTACTGGCTGAAGCTTTCTTT. The chain links TRBV30 to TRBJ1-1; D not certain. The CDR3 totals 11 residues. Between the trimmed V and J ends, which lost 0 bases and 6 bases, there was a span of 5 bases. Germline CDR1 and CDR2: GTSNPN and SVGIG (reference sequence). The full variable domain, in which reference TRBV30 and TRBJ1-1 provide the parts outside the CDR3, is SQTIHQWPATLVQPVGSPLSLECTVEGTSNPNLYWYRQAAGRGLQLLFYSVGIGQISSEVPQNLSASRPQDRQFILSSKKLLLSDSGFYLCAWSVLAEAFFGQGTRLTVV.

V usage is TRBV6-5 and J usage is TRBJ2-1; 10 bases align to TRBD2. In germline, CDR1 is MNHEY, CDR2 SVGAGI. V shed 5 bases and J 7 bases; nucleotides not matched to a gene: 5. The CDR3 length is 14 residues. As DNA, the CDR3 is TGTGCCAGCAGTACCGGGACTAGCGTAAATGAGCAGTTCTTC. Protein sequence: CASSTGTSVNEQFF.

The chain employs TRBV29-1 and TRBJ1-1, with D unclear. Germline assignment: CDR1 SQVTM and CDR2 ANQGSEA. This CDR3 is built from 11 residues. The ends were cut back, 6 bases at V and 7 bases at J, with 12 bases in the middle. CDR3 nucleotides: TGCAGCGTATGGGTCTCCCATGAAGCTTTCTTT. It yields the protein CSVWVSHEAFF.

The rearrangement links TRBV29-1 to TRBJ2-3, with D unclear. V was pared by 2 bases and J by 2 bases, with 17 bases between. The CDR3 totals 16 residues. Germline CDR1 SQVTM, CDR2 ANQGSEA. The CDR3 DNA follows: TGCAGCGTTGAATTGGGGTATAAACTCTCCACAGATACGCAGTATTTT. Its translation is CSVELGYKLSTDTQYF.

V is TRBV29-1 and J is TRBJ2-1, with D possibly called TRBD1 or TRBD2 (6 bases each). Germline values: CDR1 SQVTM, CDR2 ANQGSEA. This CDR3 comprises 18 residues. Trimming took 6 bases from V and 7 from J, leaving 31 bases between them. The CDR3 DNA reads TGCAGCGTGGGGGCAATTGGGGGCGGTACGAGAGGGAGGAATGAGCAGTTCTTC. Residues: CSVGAIGGGTRGRNEQFF.

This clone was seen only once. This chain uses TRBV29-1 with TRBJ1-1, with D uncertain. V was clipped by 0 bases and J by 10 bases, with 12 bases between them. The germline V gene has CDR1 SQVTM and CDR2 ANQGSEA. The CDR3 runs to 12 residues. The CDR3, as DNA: TGCAGCGTTGAAGAAACCGTGGCTGGAGCTTTCTTT. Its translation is CSVEETVAGAFF. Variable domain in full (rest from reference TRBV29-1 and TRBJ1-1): SAVISQKPSRDICQRGTSLTIQCQVDSQVTMMFWYRQQPGQSLTLIATANQGSEATYESGFVIDKFPISRPNLTFSTLTVSNMSPEDSSIYLCSVEETVAGAFFGQGTRLTVV.

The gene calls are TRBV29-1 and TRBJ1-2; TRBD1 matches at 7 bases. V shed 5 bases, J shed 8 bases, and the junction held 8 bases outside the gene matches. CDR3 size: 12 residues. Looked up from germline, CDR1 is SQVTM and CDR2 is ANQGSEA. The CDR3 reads CSVQGTVIGYTF. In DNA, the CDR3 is TGCAGCGTTCAAGGGACAGTAATAGGCTACACCTTC. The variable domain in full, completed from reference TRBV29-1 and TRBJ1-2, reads SAVISQKPSRDICQRGTSLTIQCQVDSQVTMMFWYRQQPGQSLTLIATANQGSEATYESGFVIDKFPISRPNLTFSTLTVSNMSPEDSSIYLCSVQGTVIGYTFGSGTRLTVV.

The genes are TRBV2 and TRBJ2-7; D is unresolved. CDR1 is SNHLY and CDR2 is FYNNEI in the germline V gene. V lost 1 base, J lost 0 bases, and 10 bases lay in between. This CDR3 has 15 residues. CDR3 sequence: CASSEVAASSYEQYF. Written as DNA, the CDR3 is TGTGCCAGCAGTGAAGTGGCAGCTAGCTCCTACGAGCAGTACTTC.

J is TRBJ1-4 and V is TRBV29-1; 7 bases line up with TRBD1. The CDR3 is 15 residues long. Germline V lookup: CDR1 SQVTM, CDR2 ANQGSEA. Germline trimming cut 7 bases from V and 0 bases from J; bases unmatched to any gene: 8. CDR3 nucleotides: TGCAGCGCTAGGGGACAGCAAGCAACTAATGAAAAACTGTTTTTT. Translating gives CSARGQQATNEKLFF.

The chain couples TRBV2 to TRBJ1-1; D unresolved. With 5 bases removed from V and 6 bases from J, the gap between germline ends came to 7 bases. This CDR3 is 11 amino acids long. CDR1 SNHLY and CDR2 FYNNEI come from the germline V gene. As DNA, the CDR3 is TGTGCCAGCAGTTACGACCCTGAAGCTTTCTTT. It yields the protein CASSYDPEAFF.

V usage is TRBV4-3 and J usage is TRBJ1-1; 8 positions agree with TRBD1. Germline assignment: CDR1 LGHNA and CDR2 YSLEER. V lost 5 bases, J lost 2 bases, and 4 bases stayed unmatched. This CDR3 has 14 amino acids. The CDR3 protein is CASSTGQGNTEAFF. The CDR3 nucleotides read TGCGCCAGCAGCACTGGACAGGGTAACACTGAAGCTTTCTTT.

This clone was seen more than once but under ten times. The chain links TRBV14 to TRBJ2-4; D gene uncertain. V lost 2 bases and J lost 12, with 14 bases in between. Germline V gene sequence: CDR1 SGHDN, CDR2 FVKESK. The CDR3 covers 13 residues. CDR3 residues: CASSQWERGDQYF. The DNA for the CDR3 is TGTGCCAGCAGCCAATGGGAACGCGGAGATCAGTACTTC. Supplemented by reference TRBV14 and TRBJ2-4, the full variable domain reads EAGVTQFPSHSVIEKGQTVTLRCDPISGHDNLYWYRRVMGKEIKFLLHFVKESKQDESGMPNNRFLAERTGGTYSTLKVQPAELEDSGVYFCASSQWERGDQYFGAGTRLSVL.

The CDR3 region is CSVGREMNTEAFF. In nucleotides, the CDR3 is TGCAGCGTGGGGCGGGAGATGAACACTGAAGCTTTCTTT. The chain carries TRBV29-1 and TRBJ1-1, with TRBD1 as a possible D gene (5 bases). CDR3 length: 13 residues. Germline V gene data show CDR1 as SQVTM and CDR2 as ANQGSEA. V shed 6 bases and J shed 0 bases, with 11 bases lying between them.

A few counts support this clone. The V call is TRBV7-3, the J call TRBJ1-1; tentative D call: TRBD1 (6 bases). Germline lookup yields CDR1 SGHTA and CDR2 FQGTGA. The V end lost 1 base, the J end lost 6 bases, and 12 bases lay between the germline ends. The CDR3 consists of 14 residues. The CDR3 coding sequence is TGTGCCAGCAGCTTAAAGGCAGGGGTCTCTGAAGCTTTCTTT. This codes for CASSLKAGVSEAFF. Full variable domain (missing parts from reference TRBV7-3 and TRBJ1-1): GAGVSQTPSNKVTEKGKYVELRCDPISGHTALYWYRQSLGQGPEFLIYFQGTGAADDSGLPNDRFFAVRPEGSVSTLKIQRTERGDSAVYLCASSLKAGVSEAFFGQGTRLTVV.